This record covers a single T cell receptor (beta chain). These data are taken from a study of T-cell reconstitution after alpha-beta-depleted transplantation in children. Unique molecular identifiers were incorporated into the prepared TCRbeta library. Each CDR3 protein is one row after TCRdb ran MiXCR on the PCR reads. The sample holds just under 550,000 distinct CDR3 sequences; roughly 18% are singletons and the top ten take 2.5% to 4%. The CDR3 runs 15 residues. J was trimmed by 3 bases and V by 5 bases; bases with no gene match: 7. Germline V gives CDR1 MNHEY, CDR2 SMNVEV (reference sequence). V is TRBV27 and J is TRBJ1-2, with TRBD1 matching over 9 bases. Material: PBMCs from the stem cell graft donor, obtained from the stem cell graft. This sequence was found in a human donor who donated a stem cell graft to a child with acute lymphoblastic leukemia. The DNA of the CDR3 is TGTGCCAGCAGTCTCCGACAGGGGGGGTACTATGGCTACACCTTC. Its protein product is CASSLRQGGYYGYTF.